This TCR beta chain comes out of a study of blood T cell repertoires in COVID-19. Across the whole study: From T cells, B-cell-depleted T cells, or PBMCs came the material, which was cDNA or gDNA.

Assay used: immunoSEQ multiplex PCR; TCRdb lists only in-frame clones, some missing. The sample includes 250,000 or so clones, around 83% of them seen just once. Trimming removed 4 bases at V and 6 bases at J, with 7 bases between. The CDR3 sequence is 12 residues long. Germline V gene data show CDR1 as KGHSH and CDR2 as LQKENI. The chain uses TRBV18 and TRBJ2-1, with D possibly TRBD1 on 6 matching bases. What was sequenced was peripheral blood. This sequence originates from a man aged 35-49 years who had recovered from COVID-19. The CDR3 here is CASSQQGNEQFF. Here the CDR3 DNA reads TGTGCCAGCTCACAACAGGGCAATGAGCAGTTCTTC.